Included here is one T cell receptor beta chain sequence, with context. Antigen: not known. The sample originates from a study of T cells in Graves' hyperthyroidism and ophthalmopathy. Regarding the study as a whole: Ophthalmopathy prediction by the model preceded onset by a median about 6 months. Also found in blood were most expanded thyroid clonotypes above 0.001.

CDR3 length equals 13 residues. Germline CDR1 SEHNR, CDR2 FQNEAQ (reference sequence). Trimming stripped 4 bases from V and 6 bases from J, with 13 bases between. Amplification of TCR beta CDR3 regions used RNA as the template. HTBI primers drove first-round RT-PCR of the TCR CDR3. TCRdb ran MiXCR on the multiplex PCR reads and lists one entry per CDR3 protein. The sample has around 400,000 distinct CDR3 sequences, 25% seen once; the top ten hold around 67%. The study enrolled patients aged 18 to 65 with newly diagnosed hyperthyroidism of under 2 months' duration. Lactation, pregnancy, other autoimmune disease or uncontrolled infection excluded patients.

The chain is built from TRBV7-9 and TRBJ2-7, with D possibly TRBD2 on 5 matching bases. Sequencing was carried out using blood. The sequence was collected from a man aged 45-65 years with Graves' hyperthyroidism. The CDR3 DNA sequence: TGTGCCAGCAGCTGGGAATTAGCGAGCGAGCAGTACTTC. This gives the protein CASSWELASEQYF.